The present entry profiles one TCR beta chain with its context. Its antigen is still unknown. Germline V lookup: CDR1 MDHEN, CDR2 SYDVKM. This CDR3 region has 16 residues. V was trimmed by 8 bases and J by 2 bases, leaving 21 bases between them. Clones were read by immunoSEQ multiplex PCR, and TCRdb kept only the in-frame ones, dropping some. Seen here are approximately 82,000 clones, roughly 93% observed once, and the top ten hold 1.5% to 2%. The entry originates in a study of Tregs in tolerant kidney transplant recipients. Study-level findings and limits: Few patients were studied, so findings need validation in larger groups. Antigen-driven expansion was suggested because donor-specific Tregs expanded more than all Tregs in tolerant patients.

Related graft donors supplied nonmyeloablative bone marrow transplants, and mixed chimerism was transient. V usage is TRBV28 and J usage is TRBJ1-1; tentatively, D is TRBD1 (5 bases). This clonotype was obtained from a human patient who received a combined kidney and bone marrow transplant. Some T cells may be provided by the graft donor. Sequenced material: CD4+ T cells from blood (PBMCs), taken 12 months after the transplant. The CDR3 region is CASGALLGLSNTEAFF. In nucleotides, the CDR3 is TGTGCCAGCGGGGCCCTCCTAGGGCTTTCTAACACTGAAGCTTTCTTT.